This is a list of T cell receptor beta chains from one sample in a study of T cells after yellow fever vaccination. Via MiXCR, TCRdb re-called the 5' RACE reads, giving one row per CDR3 protein. Of fewer than 450,000 distinct CDR3 sequences listed, approximately 10% are singletons. Source: PBMCs, taken on the day of the first yellow fever vaccination. The receptors come from a man between 18 and 29 years old who received the YFV17D yellow fever vaccine. Each CDR3 is given with its conserved first and last residue. The D gene is left open where the match is weak. A clone size is listed for some rows: how often the clone was seen (once, few, many), or a class if it is expanded.

>TRBV4-1|few|NA|TRBJ1-2
TGCGCCAGCAGCCAAGATGCCGGGAATGGCTACACCTTC
CASSQDAGNGYTF
>TRBV12-3/TRBV12-4|few|TRBD1|TRBJ1-2
TGTGCCAGCAGCGACGGGACAGGGGAACTCTATGGCTACACCTTC
CASSDGTGELYGYTF
>TRBV5-4|NA|TRBD2|TRBJ2-5
TGTGCCAGCAGCCGGGATCTGCGGGGGGCCCAAGAGACCCAGTACTTC
CASSRDLRGAQETQYF
>TRBV29-1|few|NA|TRBJ1-2
TGCAGCGGTCTTCGGGGAGGGAAGGAGGGCTACACCTTC
CSGLRGGKEGYTF
>TRBV19|few|NA|TRBJ2-3
TGTGCCAGTAGTATTGAGGACAGCCGCACAGATACGCAGTATTTT
CASSIEDSRTDTQYF
>TRBV20-1|few|NA|TRBJ2-5
TGCAGTGCTAGAGATAGGGAACAGGGAGGAGAGACCCAGTACTTC
CSARDREQGGETQYF
>TRBV11-2|NA|TRBD1|TRBJ2-1
TGTGCCAGCAGCACCGGACAGGGGGGGGAGCAGTTCTTC
CASSTGQGGEQFF
>TRBV9|NA|TRBD1|TRBJ2-5
TGTGCCAGCACCTTAGGACAGGGCTTGCAAGAGACCCAGTACTTC
CASTLGQGLQETQYF
>TRBV7-2|many|NA|TRBJ1-6
TGTGCCAGCAGCTTAGGCGCCAGGACGAATTCACCCCTCCACTTT
CASSLGARTNSPLHF
>TRBV30|NA|NA|TRBJ1-5
TGTGCCTGGAGTGTTTGGGGGGTCGGGGGCAATCAGCCCCAGCATTTT
CAWSVWGVGGNQPQHF
>TRBV23-1|once|NA|TRBJ2-1
TGCGCCAGCAGTCAATCGGGGCAGGGGAGGGACAATGAGCAGTTCTTC
CASSQSGQGRDNEQFF
>TRBV7-6|NA|NA|TRBJ2-1
TGTGCCAGCAGCTTAGTGTCGGGTCCCGGTGAGCAGTTCTTC
CASSLVSGPGEQFF
>TRBV5-4|NA|TRBD2|TRBJ2-2
TGTGCCAGCAGCTTGAGACTAGCGGGGATCCGGAAGGCCGGGGAGCTGTTTTTT
CASSLRLAGIRKAGELFF
>TRBV7-3|NA|NA|TRBJ2-2
TGTGCCAGCAGCTTGGTAGCGGCGAACACCGGGGAGCTGTTTTTT
CASSLVAANTGELFF
>TRBV9|few|NA|TRBJ2-1
TGTGCCAGCCAAGCAGGGGCTCCCACGTACAATGAGCAGTTCTTC
CASQAGAPTYNEQFF
>TRBV20-1|few|NA|TRBJ2-3
TGCAGTGCTAGAGAATTTAGCGGAACGCAGTATTTT
CSAREFSGTQYF
>TRBV5-1|many|NA|TRBJ2-1
TGCGCCAGCAGCAGCAGGGGCCAACTCGGCAATGAGCAGTTCTTC
CASSSRGQLGNEQFF
>TRBV10-3|NA|TRBD1|TRBJ2-7
TGTGCCATCAGTGAGGGACAGGGGTCCTTCGGCGAGCAGTACTTC
CAISEGQGSFGEQYF
>TRBV6-5|NA|NA|TRBJ2-5
TGTGCCAGCAGTTACTCGTTCGGGGGTTTGGAGACCCAGTACTTC
CASSYSFGGLETQYF
>TRBV9|NA|TRBD1|TRBJ1-1
TGTGCCAGCAGCGTAAACCGGGACAGGGATGGTAAGGCTGAAGCTTTCTTT
CASSVNRDRDGKAEAFF
>TRBV18|NA|NA|TRBJ1-4
TGTGCCAGCTCTCTCCCGGAGCCAACTAATGAAAAACTGTTTTTT
CASSLPEPTNEKLFF